These 14 T cell receptor beta chains were sequenced from one sample in a study of shared clonotypes between healthy human individuals. Sequencing used immunoSEQ multiplex PCR; TCRdb keeps in-frame clones, though not all of them. The sample includes 400,000 to 500,000 clones, about three quarters of them seen just once. The material sequenced was PBMCs. These receptors were taken from a woman in her 40s in good health. Some clones in this sample may be carry-over from other donors' samples.

This clone has only one observation. The V gene is TRBV7-9, the J gene TRBJ1-4; 8 bases are a match to TRBD1. The junction had 7 bases not matched to a gene; V was cut back by 5 bases and J by 8 bases. The CDR3 consists of 14 residues. CDR1 and CDR2 from the germline V gene are SEHNR and FQNEAQ (reference sequence). CDR3 in amino acids: CASSVDREGEKLFF. The CDR3 nucleotides read TGTGCCAGCAGCGTGGACAGGGAGGGGGAAAAACTGTTTTTT.

Points on this clone: Other DNA sequences within the sample encode an identical CDR3. V and J are TRBV9 and TRBJ2-1; 10 bases agree with TRBD2. Germline trimming cut 0 bases from V and 4 bases from J; bases unmatched to any gene: 1. Germline CDR1 SGDLS, CDR2 YYNGEE. The CDR3 contains 15 residues. CDR3 bases: TGTGCCAGCAGCGTAGGACTAGCGGGTTACAATGAGCAGTTCTTC. This codes for CASSVGLAGYNEQFF. Filled out from reference TRBV9 and TRBJ2-1, the complete variable domain reads DSGVTQTPKHLITATGQRVTLRCSPRSGDLSVYWYQQSLDQGLQFLIQYYNGEERAKGNILERFSAQQFPDLHSELNLSSLELGDSALYFCASSVGLAGYNEQFFGPGTRLTVL.

Worth noting for this clone: Other nucleotide sequences in the sample specify the same CDR3. This sequence joins TRBV5-1 and TRBJ2-1; 9 bases fit TRBD2. V gave up 0 bases and J gave up 2 bases; unmatched junction bases: 0. Per the germline V gene, CDR1 is SGHRS and CDR2 is YFSETQ. This CDR3 is 15 amino acids long. The DNA of the CDR3 is TGCGCCAGCAGCTTGGTAGCGGGAGCCTACAATGAGCAGTTCTTC. Translating gives CASSLVAGAYNEQFF.

V usage is TRBV29-1 and J usage is TRBJ2-1; 11 bases line up with TRBD1. This CDR3 region has 13 residues. The germline V gene encodes CDR1 SQVTM and CDR2 ANQGSEA. The CDR3 reads CTTLSGQGGEQFF. DNA of the CDR3: TGCACCACTTTGTCGGGACAGGGGGGCGAGCAGTTCTTC.

This clone was seen a handful of times. A much larger clone lies a single base off, so this may be a read error. CDR3 sequence: CASNEGNQPQHF. Here the CDR3 DNA reads TGTGCCAGCAATGAAGGGAATCAGCCCCAGCATTTT. J is TRBJ1-5 and V is TRBV6-1; D gene ambiguous. The CDR3 spans 12 residues. Germline V gives CDR1 MNHNS, CDR2 SASEGT.

The chain has TRBV2 and TRBJ2-5; 10 positions agree with TRBD1. CDR3 length equals 14 residues. Germline lookup yields CDR1 SNHLY and CDR2 FYNNEI. The J segment lost 4 bases and the V segment lost 5 bases, leaving 4 bases of the junction unmatched. CDR3 loop: CASSRDRGGETQYF. As DNA, the CDR3 is TGTGCCAGCAGTAGGGACAGGGGAGGAGAGACCCAGTACTTC.

In this sample, this clone turned up many times. The CDR3 DNA reads as TGCGCCAGCAGCTTGGAACGTAGCGGGAGAGGGGATACGCAGTATTTT. It codes for CASSLERSGRGDTQYF. This sequence joins TRBV5-1 and TRBJ2-3; 9 bases are a match to TRBD2. Germline CDR1 is SGHRS and CDR2 is YFSETQ. V trimming: 0 bases; J trimming: 6 bases; junction bases outside the gene matches: 8. The CDR3 is 16 amino acids.

The CDR3 sequence: CASRGLAGGPGTDTQYF. CDR3 coding DNA: TGCGCCAGCAGGGGACTAGCGGGAGGGCCGGGCACAGATACGCAGTATTTT. The chain is built from TRBV5-1 and TRBJ2-3; 16 bases agree with TRBD2. Germline lookup yields CDR1 SGHRS and CDR2 YFSETQ. V gave up 5 bases and J gave up 1 base; unmatched junction bases: 4. This CDR3 is built from 17 residues.

The table lists this clone with a count of one. The chain uses TRBV27 and TRBJ2-2; D might be TRBD2 (6 bases). V lost 2 bases and J lost 2, with 12 bases in between. Germline CDR1 MNHEY, CDR2 SMNVEV (reference sequence). CDR3 length equals 16 residues. The CDR3 DNA follows: TGTGCCAGCAGTTTAAAGGACTATCACAACACCGGGGAGCTGTTTTTT. Its protein product is CASSLKDYHNTGELFF.

The sample holds a few counts of this clone. CDR3 residues: CASSKAGGGPYEQYF. The CDR3 DNA reads TGTGCCAGCAGTAAGGCAGGGGGGGGACCCTACGAGCAGTACTTC. V usage is TRBV6-1 and J usage is TRBJ2-7; D tentatively reads TRBD1 or TRBD2 (7 bases each). CDR3 length: 15 residues. CDR1 MNHNS and CDR2 SASEGT come from the germline V gene. The V end was cut by 5 bases, the J end by 2 bases, with 16 bases between.

This clone was found once. The V call is TRBV27, the J call TRBJ2-7; no reliable D call. Germline V gene sequence: CDR1 MNHEY, CDR2 SMNVEV (reference sequence). V lost 3 bases, J lost 6 bases, and 12 bases lay in between. The CDR3 loop spans 13 amino acids. The CDR3 DNA reads as TGTGCCAGCAGTTTTGGCGGTTCCCGCGAGCAGTACTTC. Translating it yields CASSFGGSREQYF.

The V call is TRBV4-1, the J call TRBJ1-2; D may be TRBD1 (5 bases). Germline loops: CDR1 MGHRA, CDR2 YSYEKL. Trimming shortened V by 3 bases and J by 1 base, and 12 bases separated the two germline ends. The CDR3 has 15 amino acids. For the CDR3, the DNA is TGCGCCAGCAGCCATCTGGGGGGGAATAACTATGGCTACACCTTC. It specifies CASSHLGGNNYGYTF.

Note on this clone: A far larger clone lies a single base away; this is likely a read error. The sample holds other DNA sequences that translate to the same CDR3. The chain joins TRBV30 to TRBJ1-2; 10 nucleotides align to TRBD1. The ends lost 4 bases at V and 8 bases at J; junction bases unmatched: 16. Germline CDR1 and CDR2: GTSNPN and SVGIG (reference sequence). This CDR3 comprises 16 residues. In DNA form, the CDR3 reads TGTGCCTGGAACTTTCTCCGAGACAGGGGGCGCCGAGGCTACACCTTC. Amino acid sequence: CAWNFLRDRGRRGYTF.

The gene calls are TRBV9 and TRBJ2-1; D ambiguous. CDR3 size: 13 residues. In germline, CDR1 is SGDLS, CDR2 YYNGEE. Trimming left V 10 bases short and J 5 bases short, with 16 bases between. CDR3 nucleotide sequence: TGTGCCGGAACCTGGGTAGTCCACAATGAGCAGTTCTTC. It codes for CAGTWVVHNEQFF.